Listed below are T cell receptor beta chains from one sample, sequenced in a study of T cell repertoires in cytomegalovirus infection. A single record per CDR3 protein comes from TCRdb applying MiXCR to the reads. The data show around 230,000 distinct CDR3 sequences, with 6% to 8% seen just once and 5.5% to 8% held by the top ten. The sample comprised PBMCs. The origin of the receptors is a human donor in good health (CMV status not recorded). Some clones in this sample may be carry-over from other donors' samples. Each CDR3 is given with its conserved first and last residue. D genes are given only for firm matches. Clone size, where shown, is once, few, many, or a class for clones that have expanded.

D gene: -; clone size: many; V gene: TRBV7-4; J gene: TRBJ1-5; CDR3 protein: CASSLHLYNQPQHF; CDR3 DNA: TGTGCCAGCAGCCTGCATCTGTACAATCAGCCCCAGCATTTT
D gene: -; clone size: many; V gene: TRBV12-3/TRBV12-4; J gene: TRBJ1-1; CDR3 protein: CASSLNRQPNTEAFF; CDR3 DNA: TGTGCCAGCAGTTTAAATCGACAACCGAACACTGAAGCTTTCTTT
D gene: -; clone size: -; V gene: TRBV5-1; J gene: TRBJ2-5; CDR3 protein: CASSLLPDQETQYF; CDR3 DNA: TGCGCCAGCAGCTTGTTGCCGGACCAAGAGACCCAGTACTTC
D gene: -; clone size: many; V gene: TRBV7-2; J gene: TRBJ1-1; CDR3 protein: CASSPIRVETFF; CDR3 DNA: TGTGCCAGCAGCCCAATCCGGGTTGAGACTTTCTTT
D gene: -; clone size: -; V gene: TRBV7-9; J gene: TRBJ2-3; CDR3 protein: CASSPDSLGADTQYF; CDR3 DNA: TGTGCCAGCAGCCCAGACTCTCTGGGGGCAGATACGCAGTATTTT
D gene: -; clone size: -; V gene: TRBV6-6; J gene: TRBJ1-5; CDR3 protein: CASSSAGREGYQPQHF; CDR3 DNA: TGTGCCAGCAGTTCAGCCGGCAGGGAAGGATATCAGCCCCAGCATTTT
D gene: -; clone size: many; V gene: TRBV20-1; J gene: TRBJ2-1; CDR3 protein: CSARVRTESSYNEQFF; CDR3 DNA: TGCAGTGCTAGAGTTCGGACAGAAAGCTCCTACAATGAGCAGTTCTTC
D gene: TRBD1; clone size: few; V gene: TRBV20-1; J gene: TRBJ1-1; CDR3 protein: CSAPYRGWNTEAFF; CDR3 DNA: TGCAGTGCCCCGTACAGGGGATGGAACACTGAAGCTTTCTTT
D gene: TRBD1; clone size: -; V gene: TRBV2; J gene: TRBJ2-3; CDR3 protein: CATSWDSYSSTDTQYF; CDR3 DNA: TGTGCCACCAGCTGGGACAGCTATTCTAGCACAGATACGCAGTATTTT
D gene: -; clone size: many; V gene: TRBV6-1; J gene: TRBJ2-1; CDR3 protein: CASTRVGQTSYNEQFF; CDR3 DNA: TGTGCCAGCACCCGGGTGGGACAAACTTCCTACAATGAGCAGTTCTTC
D gene: TRBD2; clone size: many; V gene: TRBV28; J gene: TRBJ2-5; CDR3 protein: CASAPGGARQETQYF; CDR3 DNA: TGTGCCAGCGCCCCCGGGGGGGCCAGACAAGAGACCCAGTACTTC
D gene: -; clone size: many; V gene: TRBV19; J gene: TRBJ2-1; CDR3 protein: CASSEGSYNEQFF; CDR3 DNA: TGTGCCAGTAGTGAGGGCTCCTACAATGAGCAGTTCTTC
D gene: -; clone size: -; V gene: TRBV25-1; J gene: TRBJ2-7; CDR3 protein: CASSEFGSYLFYEQYF; CDR3 DNA: TGTGCCAGCAGTGAATTTGGGTCCTACCTCTTCTACGAGCAGTACTTC
D gene: -; clone size: many; V gene: TRBV6-2/TRBV6-3; J gene: TRBJ2-1; CDR3 protein: CASKTSYNEQFF; CDR3 DNA: TGTGCCAGCAAGACAAGTTACAATGAGCAGTTCTTC
D gene: -; clone size: many; V gene: TRBV18; J gene: TRBJ1-5; CDR3 protein: CASSRYDQPQHF; CDR3 DNA: TGTGCCAGCTCACGTTATGATCAGCCCCAGCATTTT
D gene: -; clone size: -; V gene: TRBV6-2/TRBV6-3; J gene: TRBJ2-7; CDR3 protein: CASSSGAGQYF; CDR3 DNA: TGTGCCAGCAGCTCAGGAGCGGGGCAGTACTTC
D gene: -; clone size: many; V gene: TRBV12-5; J gene: TRBJ2-1; CDR3 protein: CASGRNSEQFF; CDR3 DNA: TGTGCTAGTGGCCGGAATTCTGAGCAGTTCTTC
D gene: -; clone size: many; V gene: TRBV6-2/TRBV6-3; J gene: TRBJ2-3; CDR3 protein: CASSQTGNTQYF; CDR3 DNA: TGTGCCAGCAGTCAAACCGGTAATACGCAGTATTTT
D gene: -; clone size: many; V gene: TRBV7-2; J gene: TRBJ1-5; CDR3 protein: CASSLGYGQPQHF; CDR3 DNA: TGTGCCAGCAGCTTAGGATACGGTCAGCCCCAGCATTTT
D gene: -; clone size: -; V gene: TRBV5-7; J gene: TRBJ2-3; CDR3 protein: CASSLESRGTQYF; CDR3 DNA: TGTGCCAGCAGCTTGGAATCTCGCGGTACGCAGTATTTT
D gene: TRBD1; clone size: many; V gene: TRBV10-3; J gene: TRBJ2-7; CDR3 protein: CAIRGQGAVYEQYF; CDR3 DNA: TGTGCCATCAGGGGACAGGGGGCGGTCTACGAGCAGTACTTC
D gene: -; clone size: many; V gene: TRBV7-2; J gene: TRBJ1-5; CDR3 protein: CASSLLDGSNQPQHF; CDR3 DNA: TGTGCCAGCAGCTTATTGGACGGTAGCAATCAGCCCCAGCATTTT
D gene: -; clone size: many; V gene: TRBV15; J gene: TRBJ2-5; CDR3 protein: CATSRDREQETQYF; CDR3 DNA: TGTGCCACCAGCAGGGACAGAGAACAAGAGACCCAGTACTTC
D gene: -; clone size: few; V gene: TRBV20-1; J gene: TRBJ1-4; CDR3 protein: CSARDSGAAGKLFF; CDR3 DNA: TGCAGTGCTAGAGATTCTGGGGCTGCTGGTAAACTGTTTTTT
D gene: -; clone size: many; V gene: TRBV6-6; J gene: TRBJ2-1; CDR3 protein: CASSRQVSYNEQFF; CDR3 DNA: TGTGCCAGCAGCCGACAGGTCTCCTACAATGAGCAGTTCTTC
D gene: TRBD1; clone size: many; V gene: TRBV20-1; J gene: TRBJ2-7; CDR3 protein: CSARAPGQGPYEQYF; CDR3 DNA: TGCAGTGCTAGAGCCCCGGGACAGGGCCCCTACGAGCAGTACTTC
D gene: -; clone size: many; V gene: TRBV2; J gene: TRBJ2-1; CDR3 protein: CASTLGLLTYNEQFF; CDR3 DNA: TGTGCCAGCACCCTAGGACTCTTGACCTACAATGAGCAGTTCTTC
D gene: TRBD1; clone size: many; V gene: TRBV29-1; J gene: TRBJ2-1; CDR3 protein: CSPRQGNEQFF; CDR3 DNA: TGCAGCCCGCGACAGGGGAATGAGCAGTTCTTC
D gene: -; clone size: many; V gene: TRBV7-7; J gene: TRBJ2-2; CDR3 protein: CASSFRTVPTGELFF; CDR3 DNA: TGTGCTAGCAGCTTCAGGACAGTACCCACCGGGGAGCTGTTTTTT
D gene: TRBD1; clone size: many; V gene: TRBV5-1; J gene: TRBJ2-7; CDR3 protein: CASSSLGTVSEQYF; CDR3 DNA: TGCGCCAGCAGCTCCCTTGGGACAGTCAGCGAGCAGTACTTC
D gene: -; clone size: many; V gene: TRBV7-8; J gene: TRBJ1-4; CDR3 protein: CASSLAGVGVEKLFF; CDR3 DNA: TGTGCCAGCAGCTTAGCGGGGGTAGGAGTCGAAAAACTGTTTTTT
D gene: -; clone size: many; V gene: TRBV10-3; J gene: TRBJ2-7; CDR3 protein: CAISESGESEQYF; CDR3 DNA: TGTGCCATCAGTGAGTCGGGGGAAAGCGAGCAGTACTTC
D gene: -; clone size: many; V gene: TRBV7-2; J gene: TRBJ1-3; CDR3 protein: CASSLGIAGNTIYF; CDR3 DNA: TGTGCCAGCAGCTTAGGGATAGCTGGAAACACCATATATTTT
D gene: -; clone size: many; V gene: TRBV28; J gene: TRBJ2-7; CDR3 protein: CASSLWAESVYEQYF; CDR3 DNA: TGTGCCAGCAGTTTATGGGCGGAAAGTGTCTACGAGCAGTACTTC
D gene: -; clone size: many; V gene: TRBV12-3/TRBV12-4; J gene: TRBJ2-5; CDR3 protein: CASSPAGALNGYF; CDR3 DNA: TGTGCCAGCAGTCCGGCGGGGGCACTCAATGGGTACTTC
D gene: TRBD1; clone size: many; V gene: TRBV25-1; J gene: TRBJ2-7; CDR3 protein: CATSLPGQGHEQYF; CDR3 DNA: TGTGCCACCTCGCTACCGGGACAGGGACACGAGCAGTACTTC
D gene: -; clone size: many; V gene: TRBV7-2; J gene: TRBJ2-7; CDR3 protein: CASSLAGDEQYF; CDR3 DNA: TGTGCCAGCAGCTTAGCCGGGGACGAGCAGTACTTC
D gene: -; clone size: many; V gene: TRBV7-2; J gene: TRBJ2-7; CDR3 protein: CASSLLVGNPSYEQYF; CDR3 DNA: TGTGCCAGCAGCTTACTAGTAGGGAACCCCTCCTACGAGCAGTACTTC
D gene: TRBD1; clone size: many; V gene: TRBV7-2; J gene: TRBJ1-2; CDR3 protein: CASSAGTGGYTF; CDR3 DNA: TGTGCCAGCAGCGCCGGGACAGGGGGATACACCTTC
D gene: -; clone size: many; V gene: TRBV7-2; J gene: TRBJ2-5; CDR3 protein: CASSFGTPQETQYF; CDR3 DNA: TGTGCCAGCAGCTTTGGGACGCCCCAAGAGACCCAGTACTTC